The following is a T cell receptor (beta chain) sequence with its context. Its antigen is not yet known. Per-base qualities were not stored, and no clone one base away is much larger. These data belong to a study of vaccination effects on CD4 cells after COVID-19 (dated by TCRdb to between 2021 and 2023). With respect to the entire study: Participants received two doses of either the BNT162b2 or the mRNA-1273 mRNA SARS-CoV-2 vaccine. SARS-CoV-2 spike-specific CD4+ TCR repertoires were compared before and after mRNA vaccination in COVID-19 convalescent patients and in infection-naive vaccine recipients. Altogether, 10 COVID-19 convalescent patients and several SARS-CoV-2-naive healthy vaccine recipients made up the full study. In the study, cultures from other donors were sequenced using the Oncomine TCR Beta short-read assay on an Illumina iSeq 100. What the study reported, not specific to this receptor: Only a small number of convalescent patients were included, and no early post-infection timepoints were available, which limited the study. At late post-vaccination timepoints, both infection-induced and vaccine-induced clones showed marked clonal contraction, consistent with waning T cell responses. Among healthy vaccine recipients, nearly all vaccine-induced clones were SARS-CoV-2 mono-reactive, and just 1 of 255 was cross-reactive with common cold coronaviruses.

The CDR3, cysteine through phenylalanine, is 15 amino acids long. Of the read, only the CDR3 DNA is kept; its 45 bases are in frame from base 1. Deletion took 5 bases off V and 2 bases off J, with a span of 15 bases between the germline ends. Sequences LGHNT (CDR1) and FRNRAP (CDR2) are obtained from the germline V gene. In the ViraFEST assay, PBMC were stimulated with viral peptide pools, and antigen-specific CD4+ T cell clonotypes were then identified by expansion using TCR sequencing. After around eleven days of culture, CD4+ T cells were isolated with the EasySep CD4+ T cell isolation kit. The absence of prior SARS-CoV-2 infection in healthy vaccine recipients was confirmed by negative nucleocapsid antibodies before and after vaccination. Each well held around 1.9 million PBMC cultured in IMDM containing roughly 4.9% human AB serum, roughly 9.6 IU/ml IL-2 and gentamicin, along with about 9.5 ug/ml peptides. On days 3 and 7, half of the culture medium was replaced with fresh IL-2-containing medium. Unless noted otherwise, every peptide stimulation condition was cultured in triplicate wells. Using Ficoll-Paque Plus gradient centrifugation, PBMC were separated from whole blood and then either used fresh or cryopreserved at -140C. The overlapping peptide pools covered the spike proteins of SARS-CoV-2 and of the common cold coronaviruses HCoV-NL63, HCoV-OC43 and HCoV-229E. The QIAamp micro DNA kit was used to extract genomic DNA from the cultured CD4+ T cells.

The library relied on the immunoSEQ multiplex PCR assay. TCR beta CDR3 sequencing was performed on DNA from the cultured, isolated CD4+ T cells. The paper's processing steps were these. Non-productive TCR sequences were removed, reads were trimmed to the CDR3 region, and CDR3s of at least 7 amino acids were retained. Antigen-specific clonotypes were identified using the MANAFEST web app by comparison of expansion in peptide wells against reference cultures. For clones to be considered positive, expansion at FDR<0.05 versus reference and all other wells, an odds ratio above 5, and a frequency above 0.1% in two replicate wells were required. Clonotypes significantly expanded in SARS-CoV-2 spike wells and in at least one common cold coronavirus spike condition were defined as cross-reactive. Using the stringdist R package, CDR3 similarity was measured by Levenshtein distance, and unrooted trees were constructed with ape in R 3.6.1. What TCRdb holds here is the immuneACCESS table cut down to in-frame rearrangements. Part of the clones is not present; checked against another copy, under half of the missing clones reflect an unresolved V gene, and the others are unexplained. The V and J calls and clone size are taken from that table; D and trimming were inferred from the DNA. This sample lists some 52,000 clones; 60% to 80% were detected once. Roughly 5.6% of the sample goes to the ten largest clones.

The chain links TRBV12-5 with TRBJ1-1, with the D gene uncertain. The sequenced sample was CD4+ T cells from PBMCs cultured with HCoV-OC43 spike peptides, obtained before COVID-19 vaccination. The cell subset or site label here, explained by the study, means: HCoV-OC43 spike overlapping peptide pool stimulation. The sequence derives from a human donor who received a COVID-19 vaccine. The bases read TGTGCTAGTGGTCCGGCGGGTGGTAGAAACACTGAAGCTTTCTTT. Translated, it reads CASGPAGGRNTEAFF.